The 7 T cell receptor beta chains in this list originate from one sample, sequenced in a study of cytomegalovirus exposure and HLA in healthy donors. The PCR was carried out with 60 Vbeta primers and 13 Jbeta primers. The assay was immunoSEQ multiplex PCR, and TCRdb's table has in-frame clones only and misses some. The profile covers under 170,000 clones, with more than 75% appearing a single time and 3.5% to 4.5% taken by the ten largest. Sequencing was carried out using PBMCs. These receptors were obtained from a human donor in good health.

The genes are TRBV10-3 and TRBJ1-1; D gene unclear. Germline lookup yields CDR1 ENHRY and CDR2 SYGVKD. The CDR3 is 18 amino acids. Trimming left V 0 bases short and J 0 bases short, with 17 bases between. CDR3 in amino acids: CAISESPGRIEMNTEAFF. The CDR3 DNA follows: TGTGCCATCAGTGAGTCCCCGGGAAGGATCGAGATGAACACTGAAGCTTTCTTT.

The chain combines TRBV10-3 with TRBJ1-1, with TRBD1 matching over 7 bases. The CDR3 runs 13 residues. CDR1 and CDR2 from the germline V gene are ENHRY and SYGVKD. Unmatched junction bases numbered 2, after V lost 7 bases and J lost 0 bases. The CDR3 DNA is TGTGCCATCACTGGACAGGTGAACACTGAAGCTTTCTTT. This gives the protein CAITGQVNTEAFF.

This sequence joins TRBV5-1 and TRBJ2-2, with 14 bases matching TRBD2. This CDR3 has 19 residues. J was trimmed by 0 bases and V by 4 bases; bases with no gene match: 8. CDR1 SGHRS and CDR2 YFSETQ come from the germline V gene. This CDR3 reads CASSPGGLAGGPNTGELFF. The CDR3 region has the DNA TGCGCCAGCAGCCCGGGTGGACTAGCGGGGGGACCGAACACCGGGGAGCTGTTTTTT.

CDR3 in DNA: TGTGCCAGCAGTGACAGGGTAAAAGCTTTCTTT. This translates into CASSDRVKAFF. This chain joins TRBV6-5 and TRBJ1-1; TRBD1 matches 7 bases. CDR3 size: 11 residues. Germline V gene lookup returns CDR1 MNHEY and CDR2 SVGAGI. Unmatched junction bases numbered 3, after V lost 5 bases and J lost 9 bases.

This clone has more than one count but fewer than ten. The chain couples TRBV7-6 to TRBJ2-1, with D uncertain. Trimming pared 5 bases from V and 8 bases from J, leaving 13 bases between. The CDR3 covers 13 residues. CDR1 SGHVS and CDR2 FNYEAQ come from the germline V gene. The CDR3 region is CASSPRVLDEQFF. The CDR3 region has the DNA TGTGCCAGCAGCCCACGGGTTCTGGATGAGCAGTTCTTC.

This clone was counted a single time. The DNA for the CDR3 is TGCAGCGTTGAGGGGCGGCAGGGGATGGCCGGGGAGCTGTTTTTT. Amino acids: CSVEGRQGMAGELFF. The rearrangement joins TRBV29-1 to TRBJ2-2; D might be TRBD1 (6 bases). V lost 3 bases, J lost 6 bases, and 17 bases lay in between. CDR1 is SQVTM and CDR2 is ANQGSEA in the germline V gene. CDR3 length: 15 amino acids.

This clone appeared a single time. The rearrangement joins TRBV2 to TRBJ2-1; unclear D gene. CDR1 is SNHLY and CDR2 is FYNNEI in the germline V gene. The CDR3 runs to 13 residues. Trimming cost V 4 bases and J 4 bases, with 8 bases left between them. CDR3 protein: CASSGTAYNEQFF. The CDR3 DNA sequence: TGTGCCAGCAGTGGAACAGCTTACAATGAGCAGTTCTTC. Full variable domain (rest looked up from reference TRBV2 and TRBJ2-1): EPEVTQTPSHQVTQMGQEVILRCVPISNHLYFYWYRQILGQKVEFLVSFYNNEISEKSEIFDDQFSVERPDGSNFTLKIRSTKLEDSAMYFCASSGTAYNEQFFGPGTRLTVL.